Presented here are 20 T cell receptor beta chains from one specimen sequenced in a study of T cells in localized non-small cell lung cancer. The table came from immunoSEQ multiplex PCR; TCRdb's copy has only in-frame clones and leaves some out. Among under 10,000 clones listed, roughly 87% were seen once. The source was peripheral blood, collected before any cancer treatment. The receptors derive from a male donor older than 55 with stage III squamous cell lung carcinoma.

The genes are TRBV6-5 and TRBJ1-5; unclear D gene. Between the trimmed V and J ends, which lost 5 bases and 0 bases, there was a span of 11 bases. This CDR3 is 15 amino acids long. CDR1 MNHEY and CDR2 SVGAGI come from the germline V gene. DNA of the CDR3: TGTGCCAGCAGTGCTGGGCAGGTTAGCAATCAGCCCCAGCATTTT. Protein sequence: CASSAGQVSNQPQHF.

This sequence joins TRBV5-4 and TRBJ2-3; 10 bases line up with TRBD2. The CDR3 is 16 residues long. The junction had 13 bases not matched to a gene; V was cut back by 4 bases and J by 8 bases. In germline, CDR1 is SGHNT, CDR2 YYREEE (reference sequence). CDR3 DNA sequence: TGTGCCAGCAGCGAAGTACCCAGCGGGGGGGTTTCTACGCAGTATTTT. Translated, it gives CASSEVPSGGVSTQYF.

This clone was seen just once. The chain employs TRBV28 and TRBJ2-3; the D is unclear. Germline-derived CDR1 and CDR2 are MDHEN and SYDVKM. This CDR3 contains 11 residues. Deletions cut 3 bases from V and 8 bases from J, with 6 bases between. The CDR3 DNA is TGTGCCAGCAGTTTCACCGGTACGCAGTATTTT. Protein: CASSFTGTQYF. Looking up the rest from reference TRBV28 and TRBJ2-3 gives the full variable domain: DVKVTQSSRYLVKRTGEKVFLECVQDMDHENMFWYRQDPGLGLRLIYFSYDVKMKEKGDIPEGYSVSREKKERFSLILESASTNQTSMYLCASSFTGTQYFGPGTRLTVL.

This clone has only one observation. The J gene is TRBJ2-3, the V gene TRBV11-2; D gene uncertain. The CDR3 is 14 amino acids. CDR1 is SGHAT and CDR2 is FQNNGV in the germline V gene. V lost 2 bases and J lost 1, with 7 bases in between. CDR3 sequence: CASSLTKGTDTQYF. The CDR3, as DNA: TGTGCCAGCAGCTTAACGAAAGGCACAGATACGCAGTATTTT.

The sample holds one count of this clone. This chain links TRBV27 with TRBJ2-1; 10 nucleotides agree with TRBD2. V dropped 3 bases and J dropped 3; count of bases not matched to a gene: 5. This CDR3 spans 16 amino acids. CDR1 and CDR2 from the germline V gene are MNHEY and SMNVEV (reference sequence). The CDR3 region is CASSFSGGAFYNEQFF. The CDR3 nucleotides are TGTGCCAGCAGTTTCAGCGGGGGGGCCTTCTACAATGAGCAGTTCTTC.

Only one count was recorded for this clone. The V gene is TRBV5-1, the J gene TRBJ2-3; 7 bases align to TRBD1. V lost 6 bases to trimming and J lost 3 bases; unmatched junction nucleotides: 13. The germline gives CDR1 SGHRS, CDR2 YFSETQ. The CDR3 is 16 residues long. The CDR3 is CASTIGGSGGTDTQYF. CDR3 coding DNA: TGCGCCAGCACCATTGGCGGCTCAGGGGGAACAGATACGCAGTATTTT.

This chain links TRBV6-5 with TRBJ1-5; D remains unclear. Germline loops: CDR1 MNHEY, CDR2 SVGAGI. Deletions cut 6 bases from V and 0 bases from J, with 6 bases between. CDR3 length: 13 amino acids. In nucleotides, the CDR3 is TGTGCCAGCAGGGGGTATAGCAATCAGCCCCAGCATTTT. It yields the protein CASRGYSNQPQHF.

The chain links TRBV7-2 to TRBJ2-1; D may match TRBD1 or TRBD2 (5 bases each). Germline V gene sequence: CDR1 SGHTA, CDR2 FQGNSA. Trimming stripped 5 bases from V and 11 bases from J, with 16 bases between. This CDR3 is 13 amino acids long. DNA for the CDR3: TGTGCCAGCAGCCCAAGGAGAGGGGTTAAGCAGTTCTTC. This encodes CASSPRRGVKQFF.

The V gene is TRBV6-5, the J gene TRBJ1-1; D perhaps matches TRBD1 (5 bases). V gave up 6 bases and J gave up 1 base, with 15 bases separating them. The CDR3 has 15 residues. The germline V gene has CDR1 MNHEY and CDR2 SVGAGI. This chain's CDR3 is CASRPDNRRNTEAFF. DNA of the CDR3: TGTGCCAGCAGGCCGGACAACAGGCGGAACACTGAAGCTTTCTTT.

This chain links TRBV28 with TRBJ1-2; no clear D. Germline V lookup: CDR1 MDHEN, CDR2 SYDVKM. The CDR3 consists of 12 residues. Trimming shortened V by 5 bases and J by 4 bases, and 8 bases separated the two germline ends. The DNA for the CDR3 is TGTGCCAGCAGTGAATGGGGCTATGGCTACACCTTC. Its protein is CASSEWGYGYTF.

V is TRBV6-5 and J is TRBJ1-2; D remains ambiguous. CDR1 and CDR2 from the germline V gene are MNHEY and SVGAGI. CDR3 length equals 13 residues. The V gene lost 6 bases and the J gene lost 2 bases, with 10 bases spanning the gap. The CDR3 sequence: CASRVGLNYGYTF. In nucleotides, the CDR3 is TGTGCCAGCAGAGTGGGGTTGAACTATGGCTACACCTTC.

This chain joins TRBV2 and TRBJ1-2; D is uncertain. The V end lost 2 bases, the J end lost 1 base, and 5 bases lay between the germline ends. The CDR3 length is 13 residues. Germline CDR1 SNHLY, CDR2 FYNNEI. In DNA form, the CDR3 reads TGTGCCAGCAGTGAATCAGTTAACTATGGCTACACCTTC. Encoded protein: CASSESVNYGYTF.

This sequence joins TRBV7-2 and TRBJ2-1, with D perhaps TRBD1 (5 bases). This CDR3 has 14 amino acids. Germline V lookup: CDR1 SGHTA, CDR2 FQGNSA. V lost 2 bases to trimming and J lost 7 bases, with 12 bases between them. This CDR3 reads CASSLSIGANEQFF. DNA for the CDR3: TGTGCCAGCAGCTTAAGTATAGGGGCAAATGAGCAGTTCTTC.

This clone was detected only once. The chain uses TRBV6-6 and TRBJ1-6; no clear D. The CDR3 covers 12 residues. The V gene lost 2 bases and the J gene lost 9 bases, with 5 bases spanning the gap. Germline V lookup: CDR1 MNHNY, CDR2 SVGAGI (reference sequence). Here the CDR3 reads CASSYASSPLHF. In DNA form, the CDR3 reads TGTGCCAGCAGTTACGCCAGTTCACCCCTCCACTTT.

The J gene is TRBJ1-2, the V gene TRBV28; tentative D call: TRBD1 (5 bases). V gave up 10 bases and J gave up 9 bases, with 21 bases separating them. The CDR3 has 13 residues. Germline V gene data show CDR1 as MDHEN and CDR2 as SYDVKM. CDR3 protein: CATSGGRQGSYTF. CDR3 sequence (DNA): TGTGCCACAAGTGGGGGTCGGCAGGGAAGCTACACCTTC.

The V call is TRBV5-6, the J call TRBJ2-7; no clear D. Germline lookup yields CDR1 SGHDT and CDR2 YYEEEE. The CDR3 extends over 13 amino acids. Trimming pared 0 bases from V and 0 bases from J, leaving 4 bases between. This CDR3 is CASSLVSSYEQYF. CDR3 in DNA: TGTGCCAGCAGCTTGGTTTCCTCCTACGAGCAGTACTTC.

The CDR3 DNA reads as TGTGCCAGCAGCACCCAGGGGAAGGCGAACACCGGGGAGCTGTTTTTT. Translating gives CASSTQGKANTGELFF. The chain has TRBV7-3 and TRBJ2-2; tentatively, D is TRBD1 (6 bases). Germline lookup yields CDR1 SGHTA and CDR2 FQGTGA. This CDR3 has 16 amino acids. V lost 5 bases and J 0 bases, leaving 13 bases between the germline ends.

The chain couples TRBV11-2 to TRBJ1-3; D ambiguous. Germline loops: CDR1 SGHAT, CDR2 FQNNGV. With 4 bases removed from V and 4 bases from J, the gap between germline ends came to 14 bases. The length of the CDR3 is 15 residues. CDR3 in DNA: TGTGCCAGCAGCTCGGACCCCGCTCCCGGAAACACCATATATTTT. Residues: CASSSDPAPGNTIYF.

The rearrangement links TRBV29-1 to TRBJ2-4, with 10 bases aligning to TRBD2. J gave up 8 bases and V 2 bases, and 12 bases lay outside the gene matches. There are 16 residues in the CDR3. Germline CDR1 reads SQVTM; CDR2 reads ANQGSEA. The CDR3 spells CSVEFPLAGSGDIQYF. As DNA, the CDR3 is TGCAGCGTTGAATTCCCACTAGCGGGGTCGGGGGACATTCAGTACTTC.

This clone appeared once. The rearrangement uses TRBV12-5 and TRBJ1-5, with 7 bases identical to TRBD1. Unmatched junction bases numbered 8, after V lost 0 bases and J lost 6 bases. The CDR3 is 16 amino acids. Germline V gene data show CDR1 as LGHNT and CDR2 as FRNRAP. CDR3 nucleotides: TGTGCTAGTGGTTTGGTACTAGGGGGCGTGGGTCAGCCCCAGCATTTT. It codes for CASGLVLGGVGQPQHF.